The sequence of this T cell receptor beta chain was determined in a study of OX40 agonist ivuxolimab in advanced cancers. Study-level background: Participants averaged about 60 years of age (range roughly 23 to 90) and were 75% to 90% male. Antecedent anti-PD-1, anti-PD-L1 or anti-CTLA-4 therapy was permissible, with approximately 44% having received some.

Data came from immunoSEQ multiplex PCR; TCRdb stores just in-frame clones and leaves some out. In the table there are tens of thousands of clones, roughly 88% of which are singletons. Of note for this clone: Its target is unknown.

V lost 3 bases and J 7 bases, leaving 16 bases between the germline ends. Germline V gene lookup returns CDR1 KGHSH and CDR2 LQKENI. The CDR3 contains 15 residues. Study-wide results and limits: Among the lowest levels of clonal expansion were found in partial responders at 0.1-3.0 mg/kg. There was clonal expansion of CD4+ and CD8+ blood T cells by week 6 at 0.1 to 3.0 mg/kg.

The source material was CD4+ or CD8+ T cells sorted from blood, sampled in a trial of the OX40 agonist ivuxolimab. The receptor was derived from an adult with an advanced solid tumor such as melanoma, head and neck, liver or kidney cancer. The V call is TRBV18, the J call TRBJ1-3; the D gene is possibly TRBD1 (5 bases). The CDR3 DNA sequence: TGTGCCAGCTCACCTCCCAGGGTTCTTAGCAACACCATATATTTT. It codes for CASSPPRVLSNTIYF.